The text below deals with one TCR beta chain. The sample belongs to a study of blood T cell repertoires in COVID-19. Study information: Samples came from the United States, Italy and Spain, spanning acute and convalescent COVID-19. The cDNA or gDNA used as material had been derived from T cells, B-cell-depleted T cells, or PBMCs.

J gave up 4 bases and V 6 bases, and 7 bases lay outside the gene matches. The length of the CDR3 is 15 residues. In germline, CDR1 is MDHEN, CDR2 SYDVKM. Original analysis: Scientists estimated how many nucleated cells there were by amplifying reference gene primers. Only in-frame clones appear in the TCRdb table, and some are missing; sequencing was by immunoSEQ multiplex PCR. That table supplies the V and J calls and clone size; D and trimming were determined from the DNA. The sample has about 67,000 clones; around four fifths are singletons. This chain links TRBV28 with TRBJ1-4; 8 nucleotides line up with TRBD1. The sequence was obtained from a human donor in a cohort sampled during active COVID-19. Sequenced: peripheral blood. CDR3 loop: CASRPGGASNEKLFF. Here the CDR3 DNA reads TGTGCCAGCAGGCCAGGGGGCGCCAGTAATGAAAAACTGTTTTTT.